In this sample, the clone carrying this T cell receptor (beta chain) turned up many times. The sample belongs to a study of blood T cells in healthy people across ages. The germline gives CDR1 SQVTM, CDR2 ANQGSEA. With 4 bases clipped from V and 4 bases from J, the junction kept 5 bases outside the gene matches. The CDR3 is 16 residues long. Alongside a J-beta primer mix, a sample-barcoded 5' primer served in a second PCR lasting 7 to 11 cycles. TCRdb reprocessed the 5' RACE reads with MiXCR, giving one entry per CDR3 protein. The sample lists about 730,000 distinct CDR3 sequences, roughly 47% occurring once.

This clonotype was sampled from a woman aged 60-70 years in good health. This sequence joins TRBV29-1 and TRBJ2-3; 16 bases map to TRBD2. The sequenced sample consisted of blood. The CDR3 DNA follows: TGCAGCGTTGCCCCCGGGACTAGCGGGAGGGCAGATACGCAGTATTTT. This translates into CSVAPGTSGRADTQYF.